The sequence of this T cell receptor beta chain was determined in a study of vaccination and CD4 T cells after COVID-19. Treatment: approximately 9-day PBMC culture with coronavirus spike peptide pools or control peptides (ViraFEST assay). Findings and limits, study-wide: Rising from roughly 21 to 40, the median of SARS-CoV-2-reactive clonotypes did not change significantly.

Sequence data for DNA of cultured CD4+ T cells were generated by the Oncomine TCR Beta short-read assay. TCRdb re-called the PCR reads through MiXCR, storing one row per CDR3 protein. The sample holds 20,000 to 30,000 distinct CDR3 sequences; about 40% are singletons and the top ten take about a tenth. Comments on this clonotype: Its cognate antigen is unknown.

Trimming removed 3 bases at V and 5 bases at J, with 15 bases between. This CDR3 is built from 15 residues. The germline CDR1 and CDR2 sequences are LNHDA and SQIVND (reference sequence). The sequenced sample was CD4+ T cells from blood, cultured in vitro. The clonotype originates from a human donor who had recovered from COVID-19. This sequence joins TRBV19 and TRBJ2-3, with D possibly matching TRBD2 (6 bases). The CDR3 nucleotides are TGTGCCAGTAGTATGCAGGGTGGCGGGGTAGATACGCAGTATTTT. This gives the protein CASSMQGGGVDTQYF.